The 5 T cell receptor beta chains below come from one sample, sequenced in a study of shared clonotypes between healthy human individuals. Using immunoSEQ multiplex PCR, the repertoire was profiled, and TCRdb retains in-frame clones only, with some absent. The table includes more than 2 million clones, less than 95% detected once. As defined, naive CD8 cells were CD45RO-negative and positively selected for CCR7, with terminally differentiated effector memory CD45RA+ cells excluded. The sample was naive CD8+ T cells sorted from blood. Source of these receptors: a man aged 18 to 30 in good health.

The genes are TRBV13 and TRBJ2-7; no definite D call. CDR3 size: 14 residues. Trimming pared 8 bases from V and 0 bases from J, leaving 14 bases between. Per germline, CDR1 PRHDT and CDR2 FYEKMQ (reference sequence). The CDR3 region is CASGPPVTSYEQYF. CDR3 DNA: TGTGCCAGCGGCCCGCCGGTTACCTCCTACGAGCAGTACTTC.

The chain has TRBV5-6 and TRBJ1-2, with a weak D call TRBD1 (6 bases). The germline CDR1 and CDR2 sequences are SGHDT and YYEEEE. CDR3 length equals 15 residues. Trimming took off 10 bases at V and 4 bases at J, with 23 bases between the two ends. CDR3 sequence (DNA): TGTGCCTCCTCTCCGGGACACGACGATATCTATGGCTACACCTTC. This encodes CASSPGHDDIYGYTF.

This chain joins TRBV10-3 and TRBJ2-1; the D gene is possibly TRBD2 (6 bases). CDR3 length: 13 amino acids. Germline CDR1 ENHRY, CDR2 SYGVKD. The V end was cut by 7 bases, the J end by 10 bases, with 17 bases between. The DNA of the CDR3 is TGTGCCATCACGTGGGACTCTCGCCGGGAGCAGTTCTTC. Translation gives CAITWDSRREQFF.

The chain links TRBV7-2 to TRBJ1-2; D unclear. Germline V gene sequence: CDR1 SGHTA, CDR2 FQGNSA. With 0 bases removed from V and 0 bases from J, the gap between germline ends came to 14 bases. The CDR3 contains 17 residues. The CDR3 sequence is CASSLARTELANYGYTF. The CDR3 bases are TGTGCCAGCAGCTTAGCTAGAACAGAACTTGCTAACTATGGCTACACCTTC.

This chain joins TRBV4-1 and TRBJ2-5; 11 nucleotides match TRBD2. Germline values: CDR1 MGHRA, CDR2 YSYEKL. V was pared by 4 bases and J by 4 bases, with 5 bases of the junction left unmatched. This CDR3 contains 15 residues. The CDR3 DNA reads as TGCGCCAGCAGCCGACTAGCGGGACTACGAGAGACCCAGTACTTC. Protein sequence: CASSRLAGLRETQYF.